The table lists the clone carrying this TCR beta chain with a few counts. Its antigen remains unknown. The sample originates from a study of T cells in Graves' hyperthyroidism and ophthalmopathy. General study points: From stable hyperthyroidism, ophthalmopathy was separated by a 13 V-J model.

RNA transcripts provided the source from which TCR beta CDR3 regions were amplified. The study used the HTBI primer set for a first-round RT-PCR of the TCR CDR3. Using its own MiXCR run on the multiplex PCR reads, TCRdb lists one record per CDR3 protein. The repertoire includes 700,000 or so distinct CDR3 sequences, about a sixth of them detected once, and under 10% sits in the top ten. Hyperthyroidism, newly diagnosed and lasting under 2 months, affected patients aged 18 to 65. The sample was blood. This TCR derives from a man between 18 and 35 years old with Graves' hyperthyroidism.

CDR3 sequence: CASSAGTLSNIQYF. CDR3 in DNA: TGTGCCAGCAGCGCCGGGACCCTGTCGAACATTCAGTACTTC. The gene calls are TRBV11-2 and TRBJ2-4; possibly TRBD1 or TRBD2 for D (5 bases each). V gave up 5 bases and J gave up 7 bases, with 15 bases separating them. The CDR3 loop spans 14 amino acids. Germline CDR1 and CDR2: SGHAT and FQNNGV.